The entry below describes one TCR beta chain. What it recognizes is unknown. The table came from immunoSEQ multiplex PCR; TCRdb's copy has only in-frame clones and leaves some out. The table includes about 50,000 clones, roughly 80% detected once. The data were obtained in a study of vaccination effects on CD4 cells after COVID-19. About the study: Expansion with viral peptide pools was applied to antigen-specific CD4+ T cells by the ViraFEST assay prior to sequencing.

From germline, CDR1 is SGHRS and CDR2 YFSETQ. This CDR3 is 15 amino acids long. J lost 5 bases, V lost 0 bases, and 4 bases had no gene match. After more than 8 days in culture, the CD4+ T cells were isolated. The clonotype originates from a human donor who received a COVID-19 vaccine. Sequenced here: CD4+ T cells from PBMCs cultured without peptide, sampled before COVID-19 vaccination. V gene TRBV5-1 combines with J gene TRBJ2-2, with 7 bases aligning to TRBD1. The DNA of the CDR3 is TGCGCCAGCAGCTTGGGGACAGGAGAAACCGGGGAGCTGTTTTTT. Its translation: CASSLGTGETGELFF.